This TCR beta chain was captured by sequencing in a study of cytomegalovirus exposure and HLA in healthy donors. The germline gives CDR1 SQVTM, CDR2 ANQGSEA. The CDR3 loop spans 11 amino acids. Between the trimmed V and J ends, which lost 4 bases and 4 bases, there was a span of 7 bases. Study-level points and caveats: HLA alleles showed associations with around 15,000 TCR beta sequences in a later analysis, at a 0.05 false discovery rate. What a later analysis showed was that several of the most significant clusters appeared linked to common viral pathogens.

For this clone: The antigen is not known.

A multiplex PCR was run with 60 Vbeta primers and 13 Jbeta primers. Method: immunoSEQ multiplex PCR; TCRdb's copy keeps in-frame clones and lacks some. The table shows under 200,000 clones, with roughly 73% occurring only once. This clonotype originated in a woman under 40 in good health and CMV-seronegative. Sequenced: PBMCs. The chain carries TRBV29-1 and TRBJ1-1, with D tentatively TRBD1 (5 bases). In DNA, the CDR3 is TGCAGCGTTGGACAGTCCACTGAAGCTTTCTTT. It yields the protein CSVGQSTEAFF.